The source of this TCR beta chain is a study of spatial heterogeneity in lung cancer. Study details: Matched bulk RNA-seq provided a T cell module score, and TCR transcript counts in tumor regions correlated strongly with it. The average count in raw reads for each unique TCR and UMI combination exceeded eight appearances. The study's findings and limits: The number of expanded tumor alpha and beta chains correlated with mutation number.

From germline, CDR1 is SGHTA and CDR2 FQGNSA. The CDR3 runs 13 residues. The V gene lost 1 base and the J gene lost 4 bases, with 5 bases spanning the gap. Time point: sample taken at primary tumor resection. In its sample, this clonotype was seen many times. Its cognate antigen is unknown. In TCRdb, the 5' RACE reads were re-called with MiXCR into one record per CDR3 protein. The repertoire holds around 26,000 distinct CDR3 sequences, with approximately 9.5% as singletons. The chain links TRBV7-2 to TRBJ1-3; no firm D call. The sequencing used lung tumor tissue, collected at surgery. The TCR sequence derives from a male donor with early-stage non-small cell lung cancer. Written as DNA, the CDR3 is TGTGCCAGCAGCTTAGTGCAGGGAAACACCATATATTTT. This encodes CASSLVQGNTIYF.